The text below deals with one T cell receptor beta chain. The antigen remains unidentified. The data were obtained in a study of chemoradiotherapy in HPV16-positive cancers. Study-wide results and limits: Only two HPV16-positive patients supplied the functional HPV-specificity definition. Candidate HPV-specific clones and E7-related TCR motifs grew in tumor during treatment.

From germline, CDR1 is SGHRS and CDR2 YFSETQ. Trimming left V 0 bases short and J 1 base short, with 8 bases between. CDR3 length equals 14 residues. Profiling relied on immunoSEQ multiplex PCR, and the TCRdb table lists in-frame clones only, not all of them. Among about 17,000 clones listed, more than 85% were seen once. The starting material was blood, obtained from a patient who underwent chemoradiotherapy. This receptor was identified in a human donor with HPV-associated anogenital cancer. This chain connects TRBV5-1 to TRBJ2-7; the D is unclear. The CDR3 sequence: CASSLDALSYEQYF. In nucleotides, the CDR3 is TGCGCCAGCAGCTTGGACGCCCTTTCCTACGAGCAGTACTTC.